This T cell receptor (beta chain) was identified during a study of PD-L1 blockade in urothelial cancer. As for the study in general: Starting around 2014, patients were given atezolizumab (1,200 mg intravenously every 3 weeks). Prior chemotherapy in patients spanned 0 to 3 regimens. Analyses used blood from 3 weeks (second dose) and 6 weeks after treatment start. Regarding the study as a whole: Below-median pretreatment blood TCR clonality predicted better survival.

In the case of this clone: The target antigen is unknown.

Clones were read by immunoSEQ multiplex PCR, and TCRdb kept only the in-frame ones, dropping some. This table has about 110,000 clones, around 85% appearing once. The V end was cut by 1 base, the J end by 2 bases, with 15 bases between. From germline, CDR1 is SGHTA and CDR2 FQGNSA. The CDR3 has 16 amino acids. Sequences were derived from PBMCs, sampled around atezolizumab (anti-PD-L1) treatment. The chain is built from TRBV7-2 and TRBJ2-7; D is perhaps TRBD2 (6 bases). The clonotype was recovered from a man in his fifties or sixties with urothelial cancer. The CDR3 DNA follows: TGTGCCAGCAGCTTAGGCGGGGTTGCGGGGCCCTACGAGCAGTACTTC. Protein product: CASSLGGVAGPYEQYF.